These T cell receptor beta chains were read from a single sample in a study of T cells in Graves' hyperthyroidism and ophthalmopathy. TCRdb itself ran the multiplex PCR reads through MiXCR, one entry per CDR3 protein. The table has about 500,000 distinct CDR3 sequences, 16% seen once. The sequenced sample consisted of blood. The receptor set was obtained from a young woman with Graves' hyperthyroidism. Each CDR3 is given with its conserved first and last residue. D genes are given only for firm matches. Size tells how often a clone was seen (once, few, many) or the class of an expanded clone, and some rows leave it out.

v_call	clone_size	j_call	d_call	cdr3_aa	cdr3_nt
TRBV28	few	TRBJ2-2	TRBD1	CASSPRQGDGNGELFF	TGTGCCAGCAGTCCAAGACAGGGGGATGGGAACGGGGAGCTGTTTTTT
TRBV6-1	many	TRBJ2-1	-	CASRLSALRYEQFF	TGTGCCAGCAGGTTGTCAGCCCTTAGGTATGAGCAGTTCTTC
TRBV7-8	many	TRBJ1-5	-	CASSLTWASNQPQHF	TGTGCCAGCAGCTTAACTTGGGCTAGCAATCAGCCCCAGCATTTT
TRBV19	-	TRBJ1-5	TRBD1	CASTRQGASKSNQPQHF	TGTGCCAGTACCAGGCAGGGGGCAAGTAAGAGCAATCAGCCCCAGCATTTT
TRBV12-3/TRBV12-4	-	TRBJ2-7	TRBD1	CASSPRDRIAEQYF	TGTGCCAGCAGCCCCCGGGACAGGATTGCCGAGCAGTACTTC
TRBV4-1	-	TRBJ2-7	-	CASSQEEGHSYEQYF	TGCGCCAGCAGCCAAGAGGAGGGACACTCCTACGAGCAGTACTTC
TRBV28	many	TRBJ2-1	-	CASSGTVPYNEQFF	TGTGCCAGCAGCGGGACCGTTCCCTACAATGAGCAGTTCTTC
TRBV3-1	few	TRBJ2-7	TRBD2	CASSRATSGLSSYEQYF	TGTGCCAGCAGTAGAGCGACTAGCGGGTTGAGCTCCTACGAGCAGTACTTC
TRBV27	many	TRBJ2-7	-	CASSFAGQISYEQYF	TGTGCCAGCAGTTTCGCCGGACAGATCTCCTACGAGCAGTACTTC
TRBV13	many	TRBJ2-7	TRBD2	CASSTETSGRPPYEQYF	TGTGCCAGCAGCACCGAGACTAGCGGGAGGCCCCCCTACGAGCAGTACTTC
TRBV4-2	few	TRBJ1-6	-	CASSQVGQGHSPLHF	TGTGCCAGCAGCCAAGTGGGGCAGGGTCATTCACCCCTCCACTTT
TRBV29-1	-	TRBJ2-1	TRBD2	CSVDYAGTSGYNGQFF	TGCAGCGTTGACTACGCCGGGACTAGCGGATACAATGGGCAGTTCTTC
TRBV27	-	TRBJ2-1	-	CASSPQSSPYNEQFF	TGTGCCAGCAGTCCGCAGAGTTCTCCCTACAATGAGCAGTTCTTC
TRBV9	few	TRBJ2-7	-	CASSVVGWGWDEQYF	TGTGCCAGCAGCGTAGTTGGGTGGGGATGGGACGAGCAGTACTTC
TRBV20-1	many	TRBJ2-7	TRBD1	CSARAETGRYEQYF	TGCAGTGCTAGAGCGGAGACAGGGCGCTACGAGCAGTACTTC
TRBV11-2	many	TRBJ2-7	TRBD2	CASSSPTSGRAYEQYF	TGTGCCAGCAGCTCGCCTACTAGCGGGAGGGCCTACGAGCAGTACTTC
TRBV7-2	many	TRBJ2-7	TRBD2	CASSLGTTSLYEQYF	TGTGCCAGCAGCCTAGGGACTACCTCCCTTTACGAGCAGTACTTC
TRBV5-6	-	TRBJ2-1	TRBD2	CASTPGTSPDEQFF	TGTGCCAGCACTCCAGGGACTAGCCCTGATGAGCAGTTCTTC
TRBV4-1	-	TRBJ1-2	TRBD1	CASSQGLQGARGYTF	TGCGCCAGCAGCCAAGGCCTCCAGGGGGCCCGGGGCTACACCTTC
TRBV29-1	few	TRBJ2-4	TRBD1	CSVAPGTGDKNIQYF	TGCAGCGTAGCCCCGGGAACAGGGGACAAAAACATTCAGTACTTC